A selection of T cell receptor beta chains follows, all from one sample in a study of CD8+ T cells in alopecia areata. Measured with immunoSEQ multiplex PCR; TCRdb has only the in-frame clones, and not every one. The sample records 120,000 or so clones, about 46% being singletons. The sequencing sample was made of NKG2D-low CD8+ T cells sorted from blood. The receptors stem from a human donor with alopecia areata. Both conserved end residues are part of each CDR3. The order of the fields is clone size, J gene, CDR3 length, D gene, V gene, CDR3 DNA, CDR3 protein. The D gene is left open where the match is weak. Expanded clones are given a class, and other clones once, few, many or no size at all.

.,TRBJ2-3,14,.,TRBV27,TGTGCCAGCAGTCCGGGCAGGGGCACAGATACGCAGTATTTT,CASSPGRGTDTQYF
.,TRBJ1-1,16,.,TRBV27,TGTGCCAGCAGTAACTTCGTAGGGACTAACCACAATGAAGCTTTCTTT,CASSNFVGTNHNEAFF
.,TRBJ2-2,14,TRBD1,TRBV29-1,TGCAGCGTTGATGAGGGGGCGCGGGCCGGGGAGCTGTTTTTT,CSVDEGARAGELFF
.,TRBJ2-7,12,.,TRBV29-1,TGCAGCGGGGCGGACAGCTCCTACGAGCAGTACTTC,CSGADSSYEQYF
once,TRBJ2-5,14,TRBD1,TRBV25-1,TGTGCCAGCAGTGGCCCAGGGGGCTTAGAGACCCAGTACTTC,CASSGPGGLETQYF
.,TRBJ2-7,15,TRBD2,TRBV27,TGTGCCAGCAGTCTCGGGACTAGCGGTACCTACGAGCAGTACTTC,CASSLGTSGTYEQYF
few,TRBJ2-7,12,.,TRBV6-6,TGTGCCAGCAGTTCCAGCCTCTACGAGCAGTACTTC,CASSSSLYEQYF
few,TRBJ2-1,12,TRBD2,TRBV7-9,TGTGCCATGGCTAGCGGGGGAGATGAGCAGTTCTTC,CAMASGGDEQFF
.,TRBJ2-5,14,.,TRBV28,TGTGCCAGCAGTGCCCATGGCAGCGGAGAGACCCAGTACTTC,CASSAHGSGETQYF
few,TRBJ2-1,13,.,TRBV7-9,TGTGCCAGCAGCTTAACCAGTGACAATGAGCAGTTCTTC,CASSLTSDNEQFF
.,TRBJ2-4,13,.,TRBV5-6,TGTGCCAGCAGCTTGGGGGCTGGGGACATTCAGTACTTC,CASSLGAGDIQYF
few,TRBJ1-5,13,.,TRBV7-9,TGTGCCAGCAGCTTGCAGGCGGATCAGCCCCAGCATTTT,CASSLQADQPQHF
.,TRBJ2-1,10,.,TRBV20-1,TGCAGTGCCGTTCGGGAGTTACAGTTCTTC,CSAVRELQFF
.,TRBJ2-1,11,.,TRBV29-1,TGCAGCACTGCGGGATTCAATGAGCAGTTCTTC,CSTAGFNEQFF
once,TRBJ2-1,15,TRBD2,TRBV7-2,TGTGCCAGCAGCGCAACTAGCGGGGGGGCCGATGAGCAGTTCTTC,CASSATSGGADEQFF
.,TRBJ1-2,12,.,TRBV7-8,TGTGCCAGCAGCTTACGAGGGAGCGGCTACACCTTC,CASSLRGSGYTF
few,TRBJ2-1,10,.,TRBV29-1,TGCAGCGTATCCGACAATGAGCAGTTCTTC,CSVSDNEQFF
.,TRBJ2-7,12,TRBD2,TRBV29-1,TGCAGCGGCGGGACTACAGGACGGGGGCAGTACTTC,CSGGTTGRGQYF
few,TRBJ2-3,13,.,TRBV28,TGTGCCAGCAGTTCGTGGGGAGCAGATACGCAGTATTTT,CASSSWGADTQYF
.,TRBJ2-3,15,.,TRBV29-1,TGCAGCGTTGAAGACGCAGAGGCTAGCACAGATACGCAGTATTTT,CSVEDAEASTDTQYF
.,TRBJ2-5,14,.,TRBV21-1,TGTGCCAGCAGCAAAGAAGAGGCGGCAGAGACCCAGTACTTC,CASSKEEAAETQYF
.,TRBJ2-7,14,.,TRBV7-9,TGTGCCAGCAGCGGAGGGACGGCCGGATACGAGCAGTACTTC,CASSGGTAGYEQYF
.,TRBJ2-7,17,.,TRBV28,TGTGCCAGCAGGTACCGGGCTCCTTCATCGAAGCCCTACGAGCAGTACTTC,CASRYRAPSSKPYEQYF
.,TRBJ1-3,15,.,TRBV11-2,TGTGCCAGCAGCTCCTGGGTAGCAAAAGAAAACACCATATATTTT,CASSSWVAKENTIYF
few,TRBJ2-1,11,.,TRBV20-1,TGCAGTGCTAGAGAGGGCCTAGCATCGATCTTC,CSAREGLASIF
.,TRBJ2-7,14,TRBD2,TRBV4-1,TGCGCCAGCAGCCAAGGCGGGAGCGCGAGAGAGCAGTACTTC,CASSQGGSAREQYF